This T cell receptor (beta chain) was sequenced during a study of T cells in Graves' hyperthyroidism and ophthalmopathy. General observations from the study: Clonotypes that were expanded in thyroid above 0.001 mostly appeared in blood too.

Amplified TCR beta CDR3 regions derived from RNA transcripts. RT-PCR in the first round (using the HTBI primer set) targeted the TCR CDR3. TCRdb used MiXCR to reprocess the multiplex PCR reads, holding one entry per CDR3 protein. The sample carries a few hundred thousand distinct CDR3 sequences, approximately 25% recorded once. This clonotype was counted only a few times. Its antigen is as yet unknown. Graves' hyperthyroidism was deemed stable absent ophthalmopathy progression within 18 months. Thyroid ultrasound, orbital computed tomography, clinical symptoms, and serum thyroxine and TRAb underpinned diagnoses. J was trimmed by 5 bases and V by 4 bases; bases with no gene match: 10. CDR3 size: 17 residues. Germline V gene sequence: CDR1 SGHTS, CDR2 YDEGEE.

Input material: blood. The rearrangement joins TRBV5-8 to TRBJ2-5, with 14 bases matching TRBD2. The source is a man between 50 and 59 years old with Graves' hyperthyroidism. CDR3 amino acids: CASSPEGLAGAGETQYF. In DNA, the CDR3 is TGTGCCAGCAGCCCGGAGGGACTAGCGGGAGCGGGGGAGACCCAGTACTTC.